This T cell receptor beta chain was found in a study of blood T cell repertoires in COVID-19. This clone came up once. Those enrolled, adults aged roughly 18 to 95 years, came from around 24 US areas. In assigning cohorts, the study relied on participant-reported clinical history. Measured with immunoSEQ multiplex PCR; TCRdb has only the in-frame clones, and not every one. The sample shows hundreds of thousands of clones, around 89% of them seen only once. V lost 4 bases to trimming and J lost 9 bases, with 21 bases between them. The germline V gene encodes CDR1 MGHDK and CDR2 SYGVNS. The CDR3 contains 16 residues.

The receptor was derived from a woman under 40 who had recovered from COVID-19. Specimen: PBMCs or T cells enriched from blood (not recorded which). The chain employs TRBV25-1 and TRBJ2-2; weak D call: TRBD1 (6 bases). CDR3 nucleotides: TGTGCCAGCAGTGGGCCCCAGTTGACAGGACGAAGGGAGCTGTTTTTT. This gives the protein CASSGPQLTGRRELFF.